The clone carrying this T cell receptor beta chain was observed a single time. The data stem from a study of blood T cell repertoires in COVID-19. About the research overall: Sample material is recorded as cDNA or gDNA derived from T cells, B-cell-depleted T cells, or PBMCs.

Per germline, CDR1 LNHNV and CDR2 YYDKDF (reference sequence). Trimming took 1 base from V and 1 from J, leaving 14 bases between them. The CDR3 covers 16 residues. The data were produced by immunoSEQ multiplex PCR, yet TCRdb's version contains in-frame clones alone and is incomplete. The sample includes about 250,000 clones, about 89% of them seen just once. This receptor was taken from a man between 35 and 55 years old who had recovered from COVID-19. The V and J genes are TRBV15 and TRBJ2-7; D perhaps matches TRBD1 (6 bases). The sequenced sample consisted of PBMCs or T cells enriched from blood (not recorded which). CDR3 sequence (DNA): TGTGCCACCAGCAGAGCCACCGGGACATTTTCCTACGAGCAGTACTTC. Translated: CATSRATGTFSYEQYF. Variable domain in full (rest from reference TRBV15 and TRBJ2-7): DAMVIQNPRYQVTQFGKPVTLSCSQTLNHNVMYWYQQKSSQAPKLLFHYYDKDFNNEADTPDNFQSRRPNTSFCFLDIRSPGLGDTAMYLCATSRATGTFSYEQYFGPGTRLTVT.